This T cell receptor beta chain came from a study of tumor-infiltrating lymphocytes in primary liver carcinoma. General study points: Comparison of CD4+ and CD8+ repertoires was precluded by bulk unsorted samples. The overlap of tumor-adjacent and tumor-blood pairs was smaller than that of tumor region pairs. Tumor specimens were characterized by a significantly higher top-250-clone fraction than blood (p = 0.039).

The authors made TCR beta cDNA from about 500 ng total RNA with a constant-region primer. Library construction for TCR beta comprised three nested multiplex PCR rounds performed with slightly modified ARM-PCR. The first two PCR rounds used TRBV1-TRBV30 forward primers with a C-beta reverse primer, roughly 10 cycles each. TCRdb re-called the multiplex PCR reads through MiXCR, storing one row per CDR3 protein. The sample has about 200,000 distinct CDR3 sequences; 65% are singletons. Germline V gene data show CDR1 as SGHAT and CDR2 as FQNNGV. This CDR3 is built from 19 residues. Germline DNA was also extracted, and blood RNA was taken from unsorted whole blood. In regard to this clonotype: Its target is not known. The junction departs from germline at one end; a sequencing error may be responsible.

The clonotype was recovered from a woman aged 55 to 70 with primary liver carcinoma and hepatitis B virus infection. The sample taken for sequencing was peripheral blood. This chain joins TRBV11-2 and TRBJ2-3; no definite D call. CDR3 sequence reads: CAGSLAVRLTNPTADTQYF. The CDR3 coding sequence is TGTGCCGGCAGCTTAGCTGTCAGGCTAACAAACCCAACTGCAGATACGCAGTATTTT.